This T cell receptor (beta chain) stems from a study of T cell responses to AZD1222 COVID-19 vaccine. Clones were sequenced by immunoSEQ multiplex PCR, and TCRdb holds only the in-frame ones, with some missing. The sample lists under 90,000 clones; around 85% were seen once. In this sample, this clone turned up many times. The CDR3 spans 15 residues. V was clipped by 0 bases and J by 2 bases; unmatched bases: 4. Germline V lookup: CDR1 MGHRA, CDR2 YSYEKL. The chain links TRBV4-1 to TRBJ2-7; 7 bases match TRBD1. This TCR came from an adult who received the AZD1222 COVID-19 vaccine. The input for sequencing was peripheral blood, taken 28 days after the second AZD1222 dose. Here the CDR3 DNA reads TGCGCCAGCAGCCAAGATACAGGGGAGACCTACGAGCAGTACTTC. This sequence encodes CASSQDTGETYEQYF.